The present entry profiles one T cell receptor beta chain with its context. This clone's antigen is unknown. One base away there is no much larger clone; base qualities are not given. The germline V gene provides CDR1 KGHSH and CDR2 LQKENI. V is reduced by 5 bases and J by 0 bases, leaving a spacing of 10 bases between them. There are 14 amino acids in the CDR3, from cysteine to phenylalanine inclusive. Only the CDR3 portion is preserved as DNA: 42 bases, with reading frame beginning at the first base. TCR CDR3 regions were amplified from genomic DNA by multiplex PCR using the deep immunoSEQ assay. Extracted genomic DNA from each cell subset was spread evenly across all wells of several immunoSEQ 96-well plates, with each plate serving as a replicate. For unsorted PBMC, 300 ng genomic DNA, equal to 30,000 or so T cell genomes, was loaded into each replicate PCR. Ten immunoSEQ deep assay plates were used to sequence unsorted PBMC genomic DNA. The purified libraries were quantified using a Qubit 3.0 fluorometer, sized with a Bioanalyzer 2100, and then quantified again using the KAPA Library Quantification kit. Each immunoSEQ 96-well plate was sequenced on its own single-read 150-cycle Illumina NextSeq 550 flow cell. The authors' pipeline ran thus. Because only junctional sequences without quality scores were contained in the immunoSEQ output, filtering matching that applied to full-length reads could not be performed. Sequences were annotated with PyIR, a Python wrapper for IgBLAST v1.9, and V/J genes and CDR3 were assigned using IMGT germline references. Reads were removed for weak V/J assignments (E-value above 1e-6), missing CDR3, stop codons, out-of-frame junctions, or ambiguous translated residues. V3J clonotypes were defined by identical inferred V gene, J gene, and CDR3 amino acid sequence. Percentage overlap between repertoires was calculated by dividing the number of shared unique clonotypes by the size of the smaller repertoire. Three approaches were used to assess repertoire richness: RTK rarefaction, the Chao1 estimator, and Recon v2.1 estimates of unobserved clonotypes. This immuneACCESS table, as held by TCRdb, lists in-frame sequences with V and J called but not all clones. Of the missing ones, under half trace to an unresolved V gene in checked studies; the others have no known cause. V, J and clone size derive from that table, while D and trimming were established from the DNA sequence. Recorded for this sample are about 520,000 clones; approximately 84% of them occurred a single time. 10% to 15% of the sample is taken by the ten largest.

The data were obtained in a study of shared clonotypes between healthy human individuals (dated by TCRdb to about 2020). Context from the whole study: Two women and a few men aged 18 to 49 years were included in the cohort. To estimate repertoire size and how much clonotype sharing occurs between individuals, the study deeply sequenced the blood TCR repertoires of several healthy adults. To increase sequencing depth and limit assay-specific biases, TCR repertoire library preparation and sequencing were carried out by different laboratories using diverse techniques. Between about 0.9 and 10 billion PBMCs per donor were obtained by leukapheresis.

General study outcomes and caveats: Pairwise subsampling led to the expectation that sequencing depth would affect the degree of clonotype sharing among donors. The genetic and exposure-history diversity represented was limited by the small number of donors. Only blood was sampled, and tissue TCR repertoires likely differ from those in blood.

Donors were healthy HIV-negative adults with no recently reported acute infections or vaccinations. Only Caucasian adults living in Nashville, Tennessee, USA were represented among the donors. For unsorted samples, some 87 million PBMCs were counted, and genomic DNA was extracted using the QIAamp DNA Blood Mini kit. After blood collection by leukapheresis, PBMCs were isolated using Ficoll-Histopaque density gradient centrifugation and then cryopreserved in the vapor phase of liquid nitrogen. The sample taken for sequencing was PBMCs. This receptor was identified in a woman in her thirties or forties in good health. Some clones in this sample may be carry-over from other donors' samples. The V gene is TRBV18 and the J gene is TRBJ1-1; no D gene call is confident. The encoded CDR3 is CASSADWVNTEAFF. In nucleotides, the sequence is TGTGCCAGCTCAGCCGATTGGGTGAACACTGAAGCTTTCTTT.